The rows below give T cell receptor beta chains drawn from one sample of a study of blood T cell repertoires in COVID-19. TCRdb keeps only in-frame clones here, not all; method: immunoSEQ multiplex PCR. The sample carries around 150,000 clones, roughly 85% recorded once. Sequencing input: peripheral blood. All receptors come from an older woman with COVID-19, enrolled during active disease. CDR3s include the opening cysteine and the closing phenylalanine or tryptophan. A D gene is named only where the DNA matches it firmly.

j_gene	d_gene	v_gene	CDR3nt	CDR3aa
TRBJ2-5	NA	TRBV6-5	TGTGCCAGCAGGGCCAGCGGACAAGAGACCCAGTACTTC	CASRASGQETQYF
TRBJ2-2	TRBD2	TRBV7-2	TGTGCCAGCAGCTTAGTTAGCGGGGGGGCCGCGTGGGACACCGGGGAGCTGTTTTTT	CASSLVSGGAAWDTGELFF
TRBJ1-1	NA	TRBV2	TGTGCCAGCATGGAAAGAACTCGAGGAACTGAAGCTTTCTTT	CASMERTRGTEAFF
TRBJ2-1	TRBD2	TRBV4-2	TGTGCCAGCAGCCTAGCGGGAGCGTACAATGAGCAGTTCTTC	CASSLAGAYNEQFF
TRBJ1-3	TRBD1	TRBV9	TGTGCCAGCAGCCAAAGGGACAGTGGGAACTCTGGAAACACCATATATTTT	CASSQRDSGNSGNTIYF
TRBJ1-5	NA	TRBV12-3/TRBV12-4	TGTGCCAGCAGTTCCAGGGGTAATCAGCCCCAGCATTTT	CASSSRGNQPQHF
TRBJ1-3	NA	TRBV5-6	TGTGCCAGCAGCCAGTCCATTGGAAACACCATATATTTT	CASSQSIGNTIYF
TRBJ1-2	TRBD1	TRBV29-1	TGCAGCGTCGGACAGGGCATGTATGGCTACACCTTC	CSVGQGMYGYTF
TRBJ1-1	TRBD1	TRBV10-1	TGCGCCAGCAGCCGCCGGACAGGAACTGAAGCTTTCTTT	CASSRRTGTEAFF
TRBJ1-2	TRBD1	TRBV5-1	TGCGCCAGCAGCTTCGGACAGGGGAATGGCTACACCTTC	CASSFGQGNGYTF
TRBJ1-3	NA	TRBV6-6	TGTGCCAGCAGCCGCGACAGTGCGGGAAACACCATATATTTT	CASSRDSAGNTIYF
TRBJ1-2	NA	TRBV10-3	TGTGCCATCAGTGAACCTCGGCAGGTACATTATGGCTACACCTTC	CAISEPRQVHYGYTF
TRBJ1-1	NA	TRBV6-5	TGTGCCAGCAGGGAGGACGGGAACACTGAAGCTTTCTTT	CASREDGNTEAFF
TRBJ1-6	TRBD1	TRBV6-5	TGTGCCAGCAGGCGGGGACAGGGGAATTCACCCCTCCACTTT	CASRRGQGNSPLHF
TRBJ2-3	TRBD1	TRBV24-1	TGTGCCACCTCTTACAGGGGGCTGGGAGCAGATACGCAGTATTTT	CATSYRGLGADTQYF
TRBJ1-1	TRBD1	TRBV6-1	TGTGCCAGCAGTGAAGCTTCACAGGGGGTTCTTATGAACACTGAAGCTTTCTTT	CASSEASQGVLMNTEAFF
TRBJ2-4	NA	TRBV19	TGTGCCAGTAGCCGAGCTTTCGGGGGTTCAAACATTCAGTACTTC	CASSRAFGGSNIQYF
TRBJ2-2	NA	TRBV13	TGTGCCAGCAGCCCCTCGACAGGAGCCTCTACCGGGGAGCTGTTTTTT	CASSPSTGASTGELFF
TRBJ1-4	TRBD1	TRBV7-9	TGTGCCAGCAGCTTCGGGACAGGAAGGAATGAAAAACTGTTTTTT	CASSFGTGRNEKLFF
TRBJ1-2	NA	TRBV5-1	TGCGCCAGCAGCCCAGGGTATGGCTACACCTTC	CASSPGYGYTF